This T cell receptor beta chain was found in a study of tumor-infiltrating lymphocytes in primary liver carcinoma. The tissue used was unsorted bulk material of roughly 17-32 mg. RNA and DNA were co-extracted from it with the AllPrep DNA/RNA mini kit. A constant-region primer primed TCR beta cDNA synthesis from about 0.45 ug of total RNA. TCR beta libraries came from three nested multiplex PCR rounds using slightly modified ARM-PCR. Running 10 cycles apiece, the first two PCR rounds relied on TRBV1-TRBV30 forward primers together with a C-beta reverse primer. Each CDR3 protein gets one entry after TCRdb re-called the multiplex PCR reads with MiXCR. The profile shows about 30,000 distinct CDR3 sequences, less than 75% of them singletons. The CDR3 is 14 amino acids. Germline V gene data show CDR1 as SGHAT and CDR2 as FQNNGV. This clonotype has only a few counts. A junction end diverges from the germline sequence, so it may reflect a read error.

This clonotype was obtained from a woman aged 25 to 39 with primary liver carcinoma and hepatitis B virus infection. The specimen sequenced was liver tumor tissue from sampling region 3. Sample subset: tumor region T3, left-lateral pole. This chain links TRBV11-2 with TRBJ1-1; 7 nucleotides match TRBD1. This CDR3 is CVSRYSGGRAEAFF. The CDR3 nucleotides are TGCGTCAGCAGATATTCAGGGGGGAGGGCTGAAGCTTTCTTT.